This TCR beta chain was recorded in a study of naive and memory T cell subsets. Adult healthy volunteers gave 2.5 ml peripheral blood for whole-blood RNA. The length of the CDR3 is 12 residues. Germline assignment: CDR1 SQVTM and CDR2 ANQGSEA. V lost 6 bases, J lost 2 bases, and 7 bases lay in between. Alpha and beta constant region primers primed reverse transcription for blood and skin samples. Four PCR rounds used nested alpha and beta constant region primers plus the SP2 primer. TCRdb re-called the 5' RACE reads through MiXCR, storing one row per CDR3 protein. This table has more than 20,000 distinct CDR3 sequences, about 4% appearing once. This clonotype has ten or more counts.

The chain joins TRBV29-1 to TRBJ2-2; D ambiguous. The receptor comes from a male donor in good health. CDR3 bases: TGCAGCGTCCTTCGAAACACCGGGGAGCTGTTTTTT. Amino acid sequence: CSVLRNTGELFF.